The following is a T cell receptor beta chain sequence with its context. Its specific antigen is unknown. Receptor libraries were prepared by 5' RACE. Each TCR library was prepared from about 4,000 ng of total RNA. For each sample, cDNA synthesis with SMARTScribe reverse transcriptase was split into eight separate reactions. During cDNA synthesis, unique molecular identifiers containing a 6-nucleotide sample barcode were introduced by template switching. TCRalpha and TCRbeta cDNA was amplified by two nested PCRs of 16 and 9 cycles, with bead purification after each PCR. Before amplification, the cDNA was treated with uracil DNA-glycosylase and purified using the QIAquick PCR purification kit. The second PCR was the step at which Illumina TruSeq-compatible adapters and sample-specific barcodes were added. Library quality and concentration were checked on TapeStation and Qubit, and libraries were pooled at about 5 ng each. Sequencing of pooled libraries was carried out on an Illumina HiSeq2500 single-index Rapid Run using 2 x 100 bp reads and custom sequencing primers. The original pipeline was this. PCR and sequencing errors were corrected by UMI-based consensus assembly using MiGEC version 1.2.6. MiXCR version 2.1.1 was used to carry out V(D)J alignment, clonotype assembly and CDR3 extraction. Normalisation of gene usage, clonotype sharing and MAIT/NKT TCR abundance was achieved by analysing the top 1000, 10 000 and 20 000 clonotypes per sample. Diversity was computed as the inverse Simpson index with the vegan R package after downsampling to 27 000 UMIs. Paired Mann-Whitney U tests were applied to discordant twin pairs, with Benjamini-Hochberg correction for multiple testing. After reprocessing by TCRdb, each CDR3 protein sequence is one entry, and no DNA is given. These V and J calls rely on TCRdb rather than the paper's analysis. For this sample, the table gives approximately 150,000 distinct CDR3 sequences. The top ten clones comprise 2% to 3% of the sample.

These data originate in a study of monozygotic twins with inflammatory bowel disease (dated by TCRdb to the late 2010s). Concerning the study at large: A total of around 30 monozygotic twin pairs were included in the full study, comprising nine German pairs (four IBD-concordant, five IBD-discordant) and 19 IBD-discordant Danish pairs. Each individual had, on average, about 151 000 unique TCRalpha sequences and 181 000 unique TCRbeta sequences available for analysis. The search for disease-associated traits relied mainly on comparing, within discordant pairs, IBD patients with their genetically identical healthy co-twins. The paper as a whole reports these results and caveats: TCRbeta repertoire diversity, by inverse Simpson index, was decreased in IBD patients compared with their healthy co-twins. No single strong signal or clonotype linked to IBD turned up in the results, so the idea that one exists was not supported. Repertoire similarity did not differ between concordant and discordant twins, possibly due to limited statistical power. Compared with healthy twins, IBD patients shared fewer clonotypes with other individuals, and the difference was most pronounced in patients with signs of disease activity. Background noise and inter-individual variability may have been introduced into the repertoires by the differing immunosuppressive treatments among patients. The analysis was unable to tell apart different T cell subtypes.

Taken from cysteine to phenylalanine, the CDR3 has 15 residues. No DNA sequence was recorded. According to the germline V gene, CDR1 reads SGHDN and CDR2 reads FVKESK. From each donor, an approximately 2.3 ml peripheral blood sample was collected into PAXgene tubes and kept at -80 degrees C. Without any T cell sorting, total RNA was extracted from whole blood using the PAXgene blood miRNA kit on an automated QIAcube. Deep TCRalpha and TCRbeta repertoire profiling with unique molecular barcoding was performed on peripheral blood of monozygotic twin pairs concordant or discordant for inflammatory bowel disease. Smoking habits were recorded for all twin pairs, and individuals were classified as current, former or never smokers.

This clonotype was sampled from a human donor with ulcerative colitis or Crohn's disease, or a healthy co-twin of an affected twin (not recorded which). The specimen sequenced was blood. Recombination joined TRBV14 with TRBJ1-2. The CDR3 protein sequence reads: CASSQDRTANYGYTF.